The 16 T cell receptor beta chains below come from one sample, sequenced in a study of control samples from healthy donors and cancer patients. This table comes from immunoSEQ multiplex PCR, and its TCRdb copy is limited to in-frame clones, with some not included. The sample yields 95,000 to 150,000 clones, around 89% seen once. The sequenced sample consisted of blood. The receptors come from a man aged 35-49 years in good health.

The chain is built from TRBV2 and TRBJ1-5, with TRBD1 matching 9 bases. This CDR3 region has 14 residues. Germline V lookup: CDR1 SNHLY, CDR2 FYNNEI. The V gene end was trimmed by 6 bases and the J gene end by 5 bases; junction bases not matched to a gene: 5. CDR3 nucleotide sequence: TGTGCCAGCAGCGGGACAGGGAGAGATCAGCCCCAGCATTTT. Its translation is CASSGTGRDQPQHF.

The chain has TRBV5-6 and TRBJ2-3; TRBD1 aligns across 11 bases. The CDR3 has 16 residues. CDR1 is SGHDT, CDR2 YYEEEE, per germline. V shed 4 bases, J shed 2 bases, and the junction held 6 bases outside the gene matches. The CDR3 is CASSPGTGGNTDTQYF. For the CDR3, the DNA is TGTGCCAGCAGCCCCGGGACAGGGGGAAACACAGATACGCAGTATTTT. Combining the CDR3 with reference TRBV5-6 and TRBJ2-3 gives the whole variable domain DAGVTQSPTHLIKTRGQQVTLRCSPKSGHDTVSWYQQALGQGPQFIFQYYEEEERQRGNFPDRFSGHQFPNYSSELNVNALLLGDSALYLCASSPGTGGNTDTQYFGPGTRLTVL.

CDR3 nucleotide sequence: TGTGCCAGCAGTTCGCAGGAACTAGCGGGGGTCTTGAATGAGCAGTTCTTC. It codes for CASSSQELAGVLNEQFF. V and J are TRBV27 and TRBJ2-1, with 11 bases fitting TRBD2. CDR3 length: 17 amino acids. V trimming: 4 bases; J trimming: 7 bases; junction bases outside the gene matches: 12. Germline V gene sequence: CDR1 MNHEY, CDR2 SMNVEV (reference sequence).

The chain uses TRBV13 and TRBJ2-2; D might be TRBD2 (5 bases). This CDR3 region has 15 residues. Trimming stripped 4 bases from V and 7 bases from J, with 16 bases between. Germline CDR1 reads PRHDT; CDR2 reads FYEKMQ (reference sequence). CDR3 in DNA: TGTGCCAGCAGCTACTTAAGGAGGATTAACGGGGAGCTGTTTTTT. This translates into CASSYLRRINGELFF.

V is TRBV12-5 and J is TRBJ1-3; no definite D call. The CDR3 length is 16 residues. CDR1 and CDR2 (germline): LGHNT, FRNRAP. V lost 0 bases to trimming and J lost 0 bases, with 9 bases between them. The CDR3 DNA follows: TGTGCTAGTGGTTTGGTAAAGGAGAGCTCTGGAAACACCATATATTTT. It specifies CASGLVKESSGNTIYF.

The chain couples TRBV7-9 to TRBJ2-5; 7 bases line up with TRBD2. Looked up from germline, CDR1 is SEHNR and CDR2 is FQNEAQ (reference sequence). This CDR3 comprises 15 residues. Losses at the gene ends were 5 bases for V and 1 base for J; bases not matched to a gene: 7. The CDR3 DNA sequence: TGTGCCAGCAGCCCGGGGGGTACTGTCCAAGAGACCCAGTACTTC. Residues: CASSPGGTVQETQYF.

This chain connects TRBV30 to TRBJ1-5; D perhaps matches TRBD1 (5 bases). CDR3 length equals 15 residues. Trimming removed 0 bases at V and 4 bases at J, with 13 bases between. CDR1 and CDR2 from the germline V gene are GTSNPN and SVGIG (reference sequence). In DNA, the CDR3 is TGTGCCTGGAGTGTGGGGGGGACGGGAAATCAGCCCCAGCATTTT. Translation gives CAWSVGGTGNQPQHF.

This clone was picked up one time. This sequence joins TRBV7-8 and TRBJ2-3; D unclear. This CDR3 is 14 amino acids long. V was pared by 1 base and J by 0 bases, with 5 bases between. Germline V gene data show CDR1 as SGHVS and CDR2 as FQNEAQ. This CDR3 is CASSLGFSTDTQYF. CDR3 DNA sequence: TGTGCCAGCAGCTTAGGATTTAGCACAGATACGCAGTATTTT. Looking up the rest from reference TRBV7-8 and TRBJ2-3 gives the full variable domain: GAGVSQSPRYKVAKRGQDVALRCDPISGHVSLFWYQQALGQGPEFLTYFQNEAQLDKSGLPSDRFFAERPEGSVSTLKIQRTQQEDSAVYLCASSLGFSTDTQYFGPGTRLTVL.

This clone was detected only once. J is TRBJ1-5 and V is TRBV9; 12 bases are shared with TRBD1. The length of the CDR3 is 16 residues. V lost 3 bases and J lost 7; bases outside the gene matches: 8. Per germline, CDR1 SGDLS and CDR2 YYNGEE. As DNA, the CDR3 is TGTGCCAGCAGCGCCGGGACAGGGGGCTTTAGACAGCCCCAGCATTTT. Translation gives CASSAGTGGFRQPQHF.

V and J are TRBV2 and TRBJ2-5; D uncertain. V lost 7 bases and J lost 4, with 4 bases in between. The germline gives CDR1 SNHLY, CDR2 FYNNEI. CDR3 length: 10 residues. The CDR3 reads CASTRETQYF. The CDR3 DNA reads as TGTGCCAGCACTCGAGAGACCCAGTACTTC.

In DNA, the CDR3 is TGCAGCGTTGAGGTGTCGGGAAACACTGAAGCTTTCTTT. This codes for CSVEVSGNTEAFF. The genes are TRBV29-1 and TRBJ1-1; D uncertain. V shed 3 bases and J shed 2 bases, with 10 bases lying between them. The CDR3 totals 13 residues. Germline CDR1 SQVTM, CDR2 ANQGSEA. The entire variable domain, with the rest obtained from reference TRBV29-1 and TRBJ1-1, is as follows: SAVISQKPSRDICQRGTSLTIQCQVDSQVTMMFWYRQQPGQSLTLIATANQGSEATYESGFVIDKFPISRPNLTFSTLTVSNMSPEDSSIYLCSVEVSGNTEAFFGQGTRLTVV.

J is TRBJ2-1 and V is TRBV3-1 (or the pseudogene TRBV3-2); D ambiguous. Germline loops: CDR1 LGHDT, CDR2 YNNKEL (reference sequence). Trimming stripped 0 bases from V and 9 bases from J, with 9 bases between. The CDR3 is 13 residues long. CDR3 sequence (DNA): TGTGCCAGCAGCCAAGATCCCATAGGTGAGCAGTTCTTC. The encoded protein is CASSQDPIGEQFF.

The V call is TRBV10-3, the J call TRBJ2-5; D possibly uses TRBD1 or TRBD2 (6 bases each). This CDR3 is built from 14 residues. V was clipped by 4 bases and J by 5 bases, with 14 bases between them. Germline V gives CDR1 ENHRY, CDR2 SYGVKD. The CDR3 loop reads CAISGLGGWETQYF. The CDR3 coding sequence is TGTGCCATCAGTGGACTAGGGGGTTGGGAGACCCAGTACTTC.

This chain uses TRBV14 with TRBJ1-4; no reliable D call. Germline V gene lookup returns CDR1 SGHDN and CDR2 FVKESK. V was pared by 3 bases and J by 6 bases, with 8 bases between. CDR3 size: 13 residues. DNA for the CDR3: TGTGCCAGCAGCCACCTGGTGGATGAAAAACTGTTTTTT. It yields the protein CASSHLVDEKLFF.

The rearrangement links TRBV9 to TRBJ2-7, with D maybe TRBD1 (6 bases). V shed 3 bases and J shed 6 bases, with 7 bases lying between them. Germline V lookup: CDR1 SGDLS, CDR2 YYNGEE. This CDR3 contains 11 residues. CDR3 in DNA: TGTGCCAGCAGCGCAGGGGTCGAGCAGTACTTC. It encodes CASSAGVEQYF.

The rearrangement links TRBV10-3 to TRBJ2-7; 7 bases agree with TRBD1. Germline loops: CDR1 ENHRY, CDR2 SYGVKD. CDR3 length equals 15 residues. V gave up 6 bases and J gave up 2 bases; unmatched junction bases: 10. For the CDR3, the DNA is TGTGCCATCAGGCCGACAGGGCGCTCCCCCTACGAGCAGTACTTC. Protein product: CAIRPTGRSPYEQYF.